Below are 14 T cell receptor beta chains sequenced from a single sample in a study of regulatory T cells in long-lasting Graves disease. The time point: newly diagnosed GD, antithyroid drugs for less than 3 months. The TCR library was prepared using RNA isolated from PBMCs. Library construction for TCR beta used iRepertoire HTBI primers and Arm-PCR of CDR3 regions. TCRdb analysed the multiplex PCR reads with MiXCR anew, one entry per CDR3 protein. The table includes some 490,000 distinct CDR3 sequences, about 12% detected once. These data also featured in a second study, about T cells in Graves' hyperthyroidism and ophthalmopathy.

The sequencing used peripheral blood mononuclear cells (PBMCs), collected at new diagnosis, from a patient treated with antithyroid drugs. Receptors originate from a woman under 40 with Graves disease.

The CDR3 DNA reads as TGTGCCATCAGTGGGGACGGAACTAATACGCAGTATTTT. Protein product: CAISGDGTNTQYF. The chain employs TRBV10-3 and TRBJ2-3, with D perhaps given as TRBD1 or TRBD2 (5 bases each). Germline-derived CDR1 and CDR2 are ENHRY and SYGVKD. This CDR3 region has 13 residues. The V end was cut by 4 bases, the J end by 7 bases, with 12 bases between.

This clonotype came up a few times. This chain joins TRBV7-9 and TRBJ2-1, with 11 bases matching TRBD2. Germline-derived CDR1 and CDR2 are SEHNR and FQNEAQ (reference sequence). This CDR3 region has 15 residues. Losses at the gene ends were 1 base for V and 8 bases for J; bases not matched to a gene: 4. This CDR3 is CASSLETSGRHEQFF. As DNA, the CDR3 is TGTGCCAGCAGCTTAGAAACTAGCGGGAGACATGAGCAGTTCTTC.

Ten or more counts support this clonotype. This sequence joins TRBV6-5 and TRBJ2-2; unclear D gene. CDR1 is MNHEY, CDR2 SVGAGI, per germline. This CDR3 contains 14 residues. Trimming cost V 0 bases and J 6 bases, with 8 bases left between them. The chain's CDR3 is CASSYSAYSGELFF. Written as DNA, the CDR3 is TGTGCCAGCAGTTACTCCGCCTATTCCGGGGAGCTGTTTTTT.

The table lists this clonotype with many counts. The chain recombines TRBV28 with TRBJ2-5; a possible D gene is TRBD1 (5 bases). CDR3 length: 15 amino acids. Per the germline V gene, CDR1 is MDHEN and CDR2 is SYDVKM. V dropped 8 bases and J dropped 2 bases, with 18 bases sitting between them. This CDR3 is CASRRWGRSQETQYF. For the CDR3, the DNA is TGTGCCAGCCGTAGGTGGGGCAGGTCACAAGAGACCCAGTACTTC.

This clonotype was recorded many times. The chain joins TRBV7-2 to TRBJ2-1, with 9 positions matching TRBD2. The germline V gene has CDR1 SGHTA and CDR2 FQGNSA. The length of the CDR3 is 16 residues. The J segment lost 9 bases and the V segment lost 5 bases, leaving 14 bases of the junction unmatched. CDR3 sequence (DNA): TGTGCCAGCAGCGACCTTTCTTTGCGGGAGGGTAGTGAGCAGTTCTTC. Encoded protein: CASSDLSLREGSEQFF.

In its sample, this clonotype was seen a few times. The V and J genes are TRBV20-1 and TRBJ1-6; TRBD1 matches at 7 bases. Trimming at V came to 3 bases and at J to 14 bases, leaving 10 bases not matched to a gene. Germline assignment: CDR1 DFQATT and CDR2 SNEGSKA (reference sequence). There are 13 residues in the CDR3. The CDR3 reads CSASSGGQETLHF. The CDR3 DNA reads TGCAGTGCTAGTTCAGGGGGGCAAGAGACCCTCCACTTT.

The rearrangement joins TRBV5-1 to TRBJ1-2; TRBD1 matches at 8 bases. The germline V gene encodes CDR1 SGHRS and CDR2 YFSETQ. This CDR3 has 13 residues. With 4 bases clipped from V and 8 bases from J, the junction kept 7 bases outside the gene matches. CDR3 amino acids: CASSRDRGEGYTF. In DNA, the CDR3 is TGCGCCAGCAGCCGCGACAGGGGTGAAGGCTACACCTTC. Filled out from reference TRBV5-1 and TRBJ1-2, the complete variable domain reads KAGVTQTPRYLIKTRGQQVTLSCSPISGHRSVSWYQQTPGQGLQFLFEYFSETQRNKGNFPGRFSGRQFSNSRSEMNVSTLELGDSALYLCASSRDRGEGYTFGSGTRLTVV.

This clonotype was recorded at least ten times. This chain joins TRBV6-1 and TRBJ1-1; no clear D gene. Germline values: CDR1 MNHNS, CDR2 SASEGT. The V gene lost 4 bases and the J gene lost 1 base, with 10 bases spanning the gap. The CDR3 is made up of 14 amino acids. CDR3 sequence: CASSAGGRNTEAFF. The CDR3 region has the DNA TGTGCCAGCAGTGCCGGAGGACGGAACACTGAAGCTTTCTTT.

This clonotype was seen more than once but under ten times. This chain joins TRBV7-6 and TRBJ2-5; D not resolved. V gave up 3 bases and J gave up 2 bases, with 13 bases separating them. The CDR3 is 15 residues long. Germline assignment: CDR1 SGHVS and CDR2 FNYEAQ. CDR3 amino acids: CASSFQPIPQETQYF. CDR3 DNA sequence: TGTGCCAGCAGCTTCCAACCTATTCCTCAAGAGACCCAGTACTTC.

This clonotype turned up a few times. The chain joins TRBV24-1 to TRBJ2-4, with TRBD1 matching over 7 bases. The CDR3 extends over 17 amino acids. V trimming: 4 bases; J trimming: 0 bases; junction bases outside the gene matches: 8. The V gene's germline CDR1 is KGHDR and CDR2 SFDVKD. The CDR3 DNA reads as TGTGCCACCAGTGAGTCGACAGGGAAACTAGCCAAAAACATTCAGTACTTC. Translated: CATSESTGKLAKNIQYF.

This clonotype appeared many times. The chain recombines TRBV7-9 with TRBJ2-1; 7 bases match TRBD2. The CDR3 is 15 residues long. The junction had 9 bases not matched to a gene; V was cut back by 4 bases and J by 6 bases. Germline CDR1 and CDR2: SEHNR and FQNEAQ (reference sequence). The CDR3 sequence: CASSSGLVLVNEQFF. The CDR3 DNA reads TGTGCCAGCAGCTCAGGACTAGTGTTGGTCAATGAGCAGTTCTTC. Drawing the rest from reference TRBV7-9 and TRBJ2-1, the complete variable domain is DTGVSQNPRHKITKRGQNVTFRCDPISEHNRLYWYRQTLGQGPEFLTYFQNEAQLEKSRLLSDRFSAERPKGSFSTLEIQRTEQGDSAMYLCASSSGLVLVNEQFFGPGTRLTVL.

This clonotype was counted between two and nine times. The chain combines TRBV24-1 with TRBJ2-2; tentatively, D is TRBD2 (6 bases). Germline values: CDR1 KGHDR, CDR2 SFDVKD. This CDR3 is built from 15 residues. V lost 3 bases and J 4 bases, leaving 11 bases between the germline ends. In DNA, the CDR3 is TGTGCCACCAGTGATGGGGGGACTTTCACCGGGGAGCTGTTTTTT. This encodes CATSDGGTFTGELFF.

This chain connects TRBV9 to TRBJ1-3; 7 bases align to TRBD1. Per the germline V gene, CDR1 is SGDLS and CDR2 is YYNGEE. The CDR3 loop spans 16 amino acids. J lost 0 bases, V lost 4 bases, and 7 bases had no gene match. The CDR3 region has the DNA TGTGCCAGCAGCAGAGACAGGGTCGTCTCTGGAAACACCATATATTTT. Its protein product is CASSRDRVVSGNTIYF.

Turning to this clonotype: A much larger clone lies one base from this, so it may be a read error. The chain links TRBV6-2 or TRBV6-3 to TRBJ2-7; 7 positions match TRBD1. Germline trimming cut 8 bases from V and 2 bases from J; bases unmatched to any gene: 12. Germline CDR1 is MNHEY and CDR2 is SVGEGT. This CDR3 region has 15 residues. The CDR3 DNA is TGTGCCAGCCGTTTCACAACCCAGGGGGCCTACGAGCAGTACTTC. It translates to CASRFTTQGAYEQYF.